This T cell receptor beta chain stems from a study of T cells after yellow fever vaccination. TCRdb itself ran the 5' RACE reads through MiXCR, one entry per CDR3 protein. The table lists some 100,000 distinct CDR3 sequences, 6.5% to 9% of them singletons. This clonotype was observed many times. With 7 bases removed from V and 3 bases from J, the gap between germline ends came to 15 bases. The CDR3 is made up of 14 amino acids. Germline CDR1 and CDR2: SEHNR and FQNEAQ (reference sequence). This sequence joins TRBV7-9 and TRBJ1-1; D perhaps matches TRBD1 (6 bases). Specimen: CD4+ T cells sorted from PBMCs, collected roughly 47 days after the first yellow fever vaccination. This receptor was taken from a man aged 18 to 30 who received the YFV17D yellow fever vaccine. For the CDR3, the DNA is TGTGCCAGCATTATCGGGGCAGGGGACACTGAAGCTTTCTTT. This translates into CASIIGAGDTEAFF.